One and the same sample provided the 25 T cell receptor beta chains below, sequenced in a study of cytomegalovirus exposure and HLA in healthy donors. The study ran its PCR with 60 Vbeta and 13 Jbeta primers. Sequenced by immunoSEQ multiplex PCR; TCRdb stores in-frame clones only, minus some. This sample has approximately 170,000 clones, with around 80% found just once. The sample was PBMCs. These receptors all stem from a male donor in good health and CMV-seronegative.

The V call is TRBV19, the J call TRBJ1-4, with TRBD1 matching 7 bases. Germline trimming cut 6 bases from V and 7 bases from J; bases unmatched to any gene: 5. From germline, CDR1 is LNHDA and CDR2 SQIVND (reference sequence). This CDR3 has 13 amino acids. CDR3 DNA sequence: TGTGCCAGTAGGGACAGGACCCTTGAAAAACTGTTTTTT. Translation: CASRDRTLEKLFF.

This clone appeared once. The chain is built from TRBV30 and TRBJ2-7, with a possible D match to TRBD1 (6 bases). There are 15 residues in the CDR3. The germline V gene encodes CDR1 GTSNPN and CDR2 SVGIG (reference sequence). Trimming shortened V by 3 bases and J by 1 base, and 16 bases separated the two germline ends. CDR3 in amino acids: CAWRPKNRVSYEQYF. For the CDR3, the DNA is TGTGCCTGGAGACCAAAGAACAGGGTATCCTACGAGCAGTACTTC.

The CDR3 here is CAWSDTGANVLTF. The DNA of the CDR3 is TGTGCCTGGAGCGACACTGGGGCCAACGTCCTGACTTTC. V usage is TRBV30 and J usage is TRBJ2-6; no reliable D call. The germline V gene has CDR1 GTSNPN and CDR2 SVGIG (reference sequence). Trimming pared 3 bases from V and 2 bases from J, leaving 5 bases between. The CDR3 length is 13 residues.

This clone was detected only once. The gene calls are TRBV27 and TRBJ2-3; D is uncertain. The V end was cut by 2 bases, the J end by 0 bases, with 6 bases between. CDR3 length equals 14 residues. Germline CDR1 is MNHEY and CDR2 is SMNVEV (reference sequence). The CDR3 nucleotides read TGTGCCAGCAGTTTACCGACAAGCACAGATACGCAGTATTTT. Its translation: CASSLPTSTDTQYF.

About this clone itself: At one of its ends the junction is not consistent with the germline gene, which may arise from a read error. The chain links TRBV20-1 to TRBJ2-5, with TRBD2 matching 8 bases. This CDR3 is 10 amino acids long. The germline V gene encodes CDR1 DFQATT and CDR2 SNEGSKA (reference sequence). The CDR3 nucleotides read TGCAGTACTAGCGGTGAGACCCAGTACTTC. It encodes CSTSGETQYF.

V gene TRBV28 combines with J gene TRBJ1-5; D unresolved. The CDR3 runs to 14 residues. Germline V CDR1 and CDR2: MDHEN, SYDVKM. Trimming removed 8 bases at V and 5 bases at J, with 16 bases between. This CDR3 is CASLPPGNYQPQHF. For the CDR3, the DNA is TGTGCCAGCCTCCCCCCCGGGAATTATCAGCCCCAGCATTTT.

This sequence joins TRBV7-2 and TRBJ1-1; perhaps TRBD1 as D (5 bases). V lost 4 bases and J lost 6, with 21 bases in between. Germline loops: CDR1 SGHTA, CDR2 FQGNSA. The CDR3 loop spans 16 amino acids. In DNA, the CDR3 is TGTGCCAGCAGCTCGTGGGGCGGGGTAATCCTTTCTGAAGCTTTCTTT. Residues: CASSSWGGVILSEAFF.

The chain has TRBV28 and TRBJ1-1; D is ambiguous. Trimming removed 7 bases at V and 7 bases at J, with 16 bases between. CDR1 is MDHEN and CDR2 is SYDVKM in the germline V gene. CDR3 size: 13 residues. CDR3 nucleotide sequence: TGTGCCAGCACTTACCCGGGGATACTTGAAGCTTTCTTT. Its protein is CASTYPGILEAFF. Based on the CDR3 plus reference TRBV28 and TRBJ1-1, the full variable domain is DVKVTQSSRYLVKRTGEKVFLECVQDMDHENMFWYRQDPGLGLRLIYFSYDVKMKEKGDIPEGYSVSREKKERFSLILESASTNQTSMYLCASTYPGILEAFFGQGTRLTVV.

Only a few counts were recorded for this clone. This chain connects TRBV4-3 to TRBJ2-7, with unresolved D. V was trimmed by 0 bases and J by 3 bases, leaving 12 bases between them. The CDR3 extends over 15 amino acids. Germline assignment: CDR1 LGHNA and CDR2 YSLEER. CDR3 sequence reads: CASSQEYFPIYEQYF. In DNA, the CDR3 is TGCGCCAGCAGCCAAGAGTACTTCCCAATCTACGAGCAGTACTTC.

The genes are TRBV5-1 and TRBJ1-6, with D possibly matching TRBD1 (6 bases). Germline CDR1 and CDR2: SGHRS and YFSETQ. The CDR3 totals 14 residues. Trimming shortened V by 4 bases and J by 5 bases, and 10 bases separated the two germline ends. In nucleotides, the CDR3 is TGCGCCAGCAGCGTGGACAGAAATAATTCACCCCTCCACTTT. Protein sequence: CASSVDRNNSPLHF. The complete variable domain, with remaining parts taken from reference TRBV5-1 and TRBJ1-6, reads KAGVTQTPRYLIKTRGQQVTLSCSPISGHRSVSWYQQTPGQGLQFLFEYFSETQRNKGNFPGRFSGRQFSNSRSEMNVSTLELGDSALYLCASSVDRNNSPLHFGNGTRLTVT.

The chain has TRBV7-2 and TRBJ2-2; TRBD1 is a possible D gene (6 bases). V was pared by 2 bases and J by 7 bases, with 14 bases between. The CDR3 sequence is 15 residues long. Germline V gene data show CDR1 as SGHTA and CDR2 as FQGNSA. The CDR3, as DNA: TGTGCCAGCAGCTTATCTTTAGGGGGTGGCGGGGAGCTGTTTTTT. Translation gives CASSLSLGGGGELFF.

This chain links TRBV4-3 with TRBJ1-5; D might be TRBD1 (5 bases). The CDR3 consists of 15 residues. Germline assignment: CDR1 LGHNA and CDR2 YSLEER. Trimming shortened V by 0 bases and J by 0 bases, and 6 bases separated the two germline ends. The CDR3 DNA follows: TGCGCCAGCAGCCAAGACGGGGGTAGCAATCAGCCCCAGCATTTT. Translation gives CASSQDGGSNQPQHF.

The J gene is TRBJ2-7, the V gene TRBV10-3, with 8 bases matching TRBD1. Unmatched junction bases numbered 5, after V lost 4 bases and J lost 3 bases. This CDR3 region has 14 residues. Germline values: CDR1 ENHRY, CDR2 SYGVKD. The CDR3 region has the DNA TGTGCCATCAGTGGCTCGACAGGGGACTACGAGCAGTACTTC. It codes for CAISGSTGDYEQYF.

J is TRBJ2-2 and V is TRBV5-6; 9 bases fit TRBD2. V was clipped by 4 bases and J by 2 bases; unmatched bases: 6. Germline lookup yields CDR1 SGHDT and CDR2 YYEEEE. The CDR3 totals 16 residues. As DNA, the CDR3 is TGTGCCAGCAGCCTACGGACTAGCGCCAACACCGGGGAGCTGTTTTTT. Amino acids: CASSLRTSANTGELFF. Using reference TRBV5-6 and TRBJ2-2 for the parts outside the CDR3, the full variable domain is DAGVTQSPTHLIKTRGQQVTLRCSPKSGHDTVSWYQQALGQGPQFIFQYYEEEERQRGNFPDRFSGHQFPNYSSELNVNALLLGDSALYLCASSLRTSANTGELFFGEGSRLTVL.

The chain links TRBV19 to TRBJ1-2, with 8 bases that match TRBD1. The CDR3 totals 15 residues. Losses at the gene ends were 5 bases for V and 6 bases for J; bases not matched to a gene: 11. CDR1 is LNHDA and CDR2 is SQIVND in the germline V gene (reference sequence). The CDR3 bases are TGTGCCAGTAGTCCAAGGACAGGGTGGGACGATGGCTACACCTTC. Protein: CASSPRTGWDDGYTF.

The chain recombines TRBV6-4 with TRBJ1-1; D remains ambiguous. CDR3 length: 13 amino acids. V was pared by 9 bases and J by 1 base, with 12 bases between. The V gene's germline CDR1 is MRHNA and CDR2 SNTAGT. This CDR3 reads CARIGSGNTEAFF. In DNA, the CDR3 is TGTGCCAGAATTGGCTCTGGGAACACTGAAGCTTTCTTT.

V and J are TRBV25-1 and TRBJ2-7, with 9 nucleotides matching TRBD1. CDR3 length equals 14 residues. Trimming took 4 bases from V and 3 from J; bases not matched to a gene: 4. CDR1 MGHDK and CDR2 SYGVNS come from the germline V gene. CDR3 amino acids: CASSVGQGLYEQYF. The CDR3 DNA is TGTGCCAGCAGTGTGGGACAGGGTCTCTACGAGCAGTACTTC.

The chain links TRBV28 to TRBJ1-2; possibly TRBD1 for D (5 bases). The germline V gene encodes CDR1 MDHEN and CDR2 SYDVKM. The CDR3 covers 14 residues. Trimming took off 5 bases at V and 5 bases at J, with 15 bases between the two ends. CDR3 protein: CASSARDSLYGYTF. As DNA, the CDR3 is TGTGCCAGCAGTGCTAGGGACTCCCTGTATGGCTACACCTTC.

This clone was seen just once. The chain has TRBV25-1 and TRBJ1-3; unclear D gene. The V end was cut by 1 base, the J end by 8 bases, with 9 bases between. The CDR3 extends over 13 amino acids. The V gene's germline CDR1 is MGHDK and CDR2 SYGVNS. The CDR3 here is CASSEWGVYTIYF. CDR3 nucleotide sequence: TGTGCCAGCAGTGAATGGGGAGTATACACCATATATTTT.

The genes are TRBV6-1 and TRBJ1-5; D is possibly TRBD1 (5 bases). V lost 2 bases to trimming and J lost 0 bases, with 5 bases between them. CDR1 and CDR2 from the germline V gene are MNHNS and SASEGT. The CDR3 runs 14 residues. The CDR3: CASSEQGSNQPQHF. DNA for the CDR3: TGTGCCAGCAGTGAACAGGGTAGCAATCAGCCCCAGCATTTT.

This chain links TRBV9 with TRBJ1-2; TRBD1 aligns across 9 bases. The J segment lost 4 bases and the V segment lost 3 bases, leaving 13 bases of the junction unmatched. The CDR3 sequence is 17 residues long. The V gene's germline CDR1 is SGDLS and CDR2 YYNGEE. The CDR3, as DNA: TGTGCCAGCAGCGCCCTAGCCTTGGGACAGGGTCTCTATGGCTACACCTTC. Protein: CASSALALGQGLYGYTF.

The chain couples TRBV19 to TRBJ1-2; 8 bases align to TRBD1. Germline trimming cut 5 bases from V and 7 bases from J; bases unmatched to any gene: 15. Looked up from germline, CDR1 is LNHDA and CDR2 is SQIVND (reference sequence). There are 16 residues in the CDR3. The CDR3 loop reads CASSPAGQGKISGYTF. Written as DNA, the CDR3 is TGTGCCAGTAGTCCCGCAGGACAGGGTAAAATAAGTGGCTACACCTTC.

This clone turned up a few times. The chain employs TRBV6-1 and TRBJ2-7; D might be TRBD1 (6 bases). Germline V lookup: CDR1 MNHNS, CDR2 SASEGT. The ends were cut back, 5 bases at V and 3 bases at J, with 14 bases in the middle. This CDR3 spans 14 amino acids. Written as DNA, the CDR3 is TGTGCCAGCAGTCACAGGGTCTCTAACTACGAGCAGTACTTC. Translated, it gives CASSHRVSNYEQYF.

The chain recombines TRBV23-1 with TRBJ2-7, with a possible D match to TRBD2 (6 bases). TRBV23-1 is designated an ORF whose function remains uncertain. Between the trimmed V and J ends, which lost 4 bases and 0 bases, there was a span of 13 bases. The CDR3 runs to 15 residues. The CDR3 region is CASSLRGRPSYEQYF. The DNA for the CDR3 is TGCGCCAGCAGTCTACGGGGGAGGCCCTCCTACGAGCAGTACTTC.

This clone was counted between two and nine times. The chain employs TRBV28 and TRBJ2-7, with D uncertain. V lost 8 bases and J lost 3, with 11 bases in between. This CDR3 has 12 residues. In germline, CDR1 is MDHEN, CDR2 SYDVKM. CDR3 in amino acids: CASSGSYYEQYF. CDR3 DNA: TGTGCCAGCTCCGGTAGCTACTACGAGCAGTACTTC.